This passage covers 9 T cell receptor beta chains from one sample sequenced in a study of cytomegalovirus exposure and HLA in healthy donors. PCR used 60 Vbeta primers and 13 Jbeta primers. The repertoire was sequenced with immunoSEQ multiplex PCR; TCRdb's copy has only in-frame clones and lacks some. Among around 67,000 clones listed, about 84% were seen once. Input material: PBMCs. The source is a young man in good health and CMV-seropositive.

This rearrangement joins TRBV6-1 to TRBJ1-2; D remains ambiguous. Germline loops: CDR1 MNHNS, CDR2 SASEGT. V was shortened by 11 bases and J by 2 bases, with 15 bases between the two germline ends. The CDR3 runs 13 residues. CDR3 residues: CAASREANYGYTF. The DNA for the CDR3 is TGTGCCGCCTCGAGGGAGGCGAACTATGGCTACACCTTC.

This clone was seen a handful of times. The rearrangement uses TRBV2 and TRBJ2-4; 8 bases agree with TRBD1. Germline CDR1 and CDR2: SNHLY and FYNNEI. The J segment lost 2 bases and the V segment lost 2 bases, leaving 11 bases of the junction unmatched. CDR3 length: 18 residues. This CDR3 reads CASSESRAGGDPKNIQYF. CDR3 sequence (DNA): TGTGCCAGCAGTGAAAGTCGGGCAGGGGGCGATCCCAAAAACATTCAGTACTTC.

The CDR3 DNA reads as TGTGCCAGCTCAGCCTCCGGGACAAACACTGAAGCTTTCTTT. Protein sequence: CASSASGTNTEAFF. V usage is TRBV18 and J usage is TRBJ1-1; a weak D match, TRBD1 (6 bases). This CDR3 has 14 amino acids. Trimming removed 5 bases at V and 2 bases at J, with 12 bases between. The germline V gene encodes CDR1 KGHSH and CDR2 LQKENI.

This chain connects TRBV18 to TRBJ1-5; D not resolved. V lost 5 bases to trimming and J lost 5 bases, with 10 bases between them. The CDR3 has 13 residues. Per germline, CDR1 KGHSH and CDR2 LQKENI. The CDR3 coding sequence is TGTGCCAGCTCAGGTGGGAGGGATCAGCCCCAGCATTTT. Protein product: CASSGGRDQPQHF.

V and J are TRBV5-1 and TRBJ2-7; D possibly corresponds to TRBD2 (8 bases). In germline, CDR1 is SGHRS, CDR2 YFSETQ. V lost 5 bases and J lost 4, with 19 bases in between. This CDR3 region has 15 residues. In nucleotides, the CDR3 is TGCGCCAGCAGATCACGGGAGGGGGCGTCTTACGAGCAGTACTTC. This translates into CASRSREGASYEQYF.

V and J are TRBV7-9 and TRBJ2-2; weak D call: TRBD2 (7 bases). The CDR3 contains 15 residues. The V end lost 1 base, the J end lost 7 bases, and 13 bases lay between the germline ends. Germline values: CDR1 SEHNR, CDR2 FQNEAQ (reference sequence). Here the CDR3 reads CASSLGAGQNGELFF. The DNA for the CDR3 is TGTGCCAGCAGCTTAGGAGCGGGACAAAACGGGGAGCTGTTTTTT.

CDR3 DNA sequence: TGTGCCAGCAGTTATGACTCAAGCTCCTATAATTCACCCCTCCACTTT. As protein: CASSYDSSSYNSPLHF. The chain has TRBV6-5 and TRBJ1-6; D is unresolved. This CDR3 has 16 amino acids. V gave up 3 bases and J gave up 0 bases, with 9 bases separating them. CDR1 and CDR2 from the germline V gene are MNHEY and SVGAGI.

The genes are TRBV7-2 and TRBJ2-1, with 12 bases that match TRBD1. This CDR3 is built from 16 residues. The germline gives CDR1 SGHTA, CDR2 FQGNSA. The junction had 2 bases not matched to a gene; V was cut back by 0 bases and J by 5 bases. The CDR3 DNA sequence: TGTGCCAGCAGCTTAGCCGGGACAGGGGGCCACAATGAGCAGTTCTTC. Protein product: CASSLAGTGGHNEQFF.

This chain uses TRBV6-1 with TRBJ2-7, with 10 bases matching TRBD1. The CDR3 runs to 15 residues. CDR1 is MNHNS, CDR2 SASEGT, per germline. The V and J ends lost 8 bases and 3 bases, in that order; junction bases with no gene match: 10. Here the CDR3 reads CASLLEWDRGYEQYF. CDR3 in DNA: TGTGCCAGCCTGTTAGAGTGGGACAGGGGCTACGAGCAGTACTTC.